This TCR beta chain emerged from a study of blood T cells in healthy people across ages. Worth noting for this clonotype: Antigen specificity is unknown.

Whenever a sample was processed, at least 6.5 million PBMCs were isolated. The second PCR ran roughly 6 to 11 cycles with a sample-barcoded 5' primer and J-beta primers. One entry per CDR3 protein, called by TCRdb with MiXCR from the 5' RACE reads. This sample has 800,000 to 1,000,000 distinct CDR3 sequences, with roughly 48% found just once. General study findings and limits: It was held that diversity estimates obtained from one million T cells represented underestimates. TCR beta diversity was tightly associated with the proportion of naive T cells.

The ends lost 4 bases at V and 3 bases at J; junction bases unmatched: 2. There are 14 residues in the CDR3. Per the germline V gene, CDR1 is MGHDK and CDR2 is SYGVNS. Sequencing was performed on blood. The chain carries TRBV25-1 and TRBJ2-1, with 8 bases lining up with TRBD1. This clonotype originated in a man younger than 40 in good health. In DNA, the CDR3 is TGTGCCAGCAGTGGGACAGGGAACTACAATGAGCAGTTCTTC. Translated: CASSGTGNYNEQFF. Full variable domain (outside the CDR3, taken from reference TRBV25-1 and TRBJ2-1): EADIYQTPRYLVIGTGKKITLECSQTMGHDKMYWYQQDPGMELHLIHYSYGVNSTEKGDLSSESTVSRIRTEHFPLTLESARPSHTSQYLCASSGTGNYNEQFFGPGTRLTVL.